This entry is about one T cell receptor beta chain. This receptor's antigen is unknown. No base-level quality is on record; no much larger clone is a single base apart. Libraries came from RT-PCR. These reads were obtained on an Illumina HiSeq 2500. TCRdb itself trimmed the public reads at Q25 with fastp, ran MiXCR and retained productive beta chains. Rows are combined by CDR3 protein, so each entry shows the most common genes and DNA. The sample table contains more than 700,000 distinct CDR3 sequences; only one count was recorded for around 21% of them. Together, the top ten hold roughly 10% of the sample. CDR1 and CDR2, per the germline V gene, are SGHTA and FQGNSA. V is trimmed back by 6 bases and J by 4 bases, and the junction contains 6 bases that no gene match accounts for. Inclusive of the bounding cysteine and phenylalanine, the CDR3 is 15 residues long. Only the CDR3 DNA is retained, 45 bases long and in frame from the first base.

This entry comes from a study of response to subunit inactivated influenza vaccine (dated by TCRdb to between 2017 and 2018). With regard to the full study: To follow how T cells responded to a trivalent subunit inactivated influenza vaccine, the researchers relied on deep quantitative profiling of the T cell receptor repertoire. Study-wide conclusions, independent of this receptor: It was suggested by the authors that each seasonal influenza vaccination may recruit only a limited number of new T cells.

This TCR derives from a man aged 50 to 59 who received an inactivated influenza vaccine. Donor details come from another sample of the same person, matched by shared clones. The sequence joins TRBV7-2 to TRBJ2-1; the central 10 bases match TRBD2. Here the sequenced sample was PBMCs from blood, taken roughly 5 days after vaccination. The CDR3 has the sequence CASRVAGGDYNEQFF. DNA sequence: TGTGCCAGCAGGGTAGCGGGAGGTGATTACAATGAGCAGTTCTTC. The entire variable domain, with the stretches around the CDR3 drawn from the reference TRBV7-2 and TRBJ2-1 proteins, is GAGVSQSPSNKVTEKGKDVELRCDPISGHTALYWYRQSLGQGLEFLIYFQGNSAPDKSGLPSDRFSAERTGGSVSTLTIQRTQQEDSAVYLCASRVAGGDYNEQFFGPGTRLTVL.